This T cell receptor beta chain was identified in a study of blood T cell repertoires in COVID-19. Study-level information: Some COVID-19 samples were acute and others convalescent; all came from the United States, Italy and Spain. T cells, B-cell-depleted T cells, or PBMCs provided the cDNA or gDNA that served as material.

Per the study methods: Quantification of nucleated cells was approximated via reference gene primer amplification. Only in-frame clones appear in the TCRdb table, and some are missing; sequencing was by immunoSEQ multiplex PCR. D and trimming were read from the DNA, whereas the V and J calls and clone size are those reported in that table. The sample records 65,000 to 90,000 clones, 86% being singletons. Germline CDR1 SGHAT, CDR2 FQNNGV. The CDR3 is 13 residues long. Trimming took off 1 base at V and 6 bases at J, with 7 bases between the two ends. The gene calls are TRBV11-2 and TRBJ1-5; D is unresolved. This TCR was sampled from a middle-aged man with active COVID-19. Sequencing input: peripheral blood. The CDR3 DNA reads as TGTGCCAGCAGCTTAGCTGGCGGTCAGCCCCAGCATTTT. Protein product: CASSLAGGQPQHF.